Following are 21 T cell receptor beta chains from one sample sequenced in a study of T cell responses to AZD1222 COVID-19 vaccine (dated by TCRdb to the early 2020s). The time point label, as the study defines it: baseline before first vaccination. Libraries were built with the immunoSEQ multiplex PCR assay. Drawn from immuneACCESS, this table holds only the in-frame rearrangements with V and J called that TCRdb kept. Clones are partly lost; checked studies trace under half to an unresolved V gene and leave the rest unexplained. The sample profile shows about 150,000 clones; roughly nine tenths of them were found once. In total, the top ten clones hold approximately 5.1% of the sample. The sample consisted of peripheral blood, taken on day 0 of AZD1222 vaccination. All receptors derive from an adult in good health.

The chain carries TRBV15 and TRBJ2-5; perhaps TRBD2 as D (6 bases). Trimming pared 0 bases from V and 6 bases from J, leaving 11 bases between. This CDR3 is built from 14 residues. Germline V gene sequence: CDR1 LNHNV, CDR2 YYDKDF (reference sequence). The CDR3 bases are TGTGCCACCAGCAGAGAGGCGGGAATGAAGACCCAGTACTTC. It specifies CATSREAGMKTQYF.

The chain couples TRBV15 to TRBJ1-1, with D possibly TRBD1 on 6 matching bases. Germline CDR1 is LNHNV and CDR2 is YYDKDF (reference sequence). The CDR3 is 14 amino acids. V dropped 2 bases and J dropped 3 bases, with 10 bases sitting between them. The CDR3 reads CATSRRGTYTEAFF. Here the CDR3 DNA reads TGTGCCACCAGCAGAAGGGGGACTTACACTGAAGCTTTCTTT.

The gene calls are TRBV6-5 and TRBJ1-6; D may be TRBD1 (6 bases). The CDR3 totals 14 residues. The germline gives CDR1 MNHEY, CDR2 SVGAGI. Trimming left V 6 bases short and J 7 bases short, with 13 bases between. The CDR3 spells CASRRGGPNSPLHF. CDR3 nucleotides: TGTGCCAGCAGACGGGGGGGGCCCAATTCACCCCTCCACTTT.

The genes are TRBV28 and TRBJ1-5; D is undetermined. CDR3 length: 12 residues. Germline assignment: CDR1 MDHEN and CDR2 SYDVKM. Trimming took 4 bases from V and 6 from J, leaving 7 bases between them. CDR3 residues: CASSWGFQPQHF. In DNA, the CDR3 is TGTGCCAGCAGTTGGGGATTTCAGCCCCAGCATTTT.

The chain recombines TRBV12-3 or TRBV12-4 with TRBJ2-5; possibly TRBD2 for D (5 bases). The CDR3 is 13 residues long. V lost 1 base and J 4 bases, leaving 7 bases between the germline ends. As DNA, the CDR3 is TGTGCCAGCAGTTTAGGAGAGGGAGAGACCCAGTACTTC. It is translated as CASSLGEGETQYF.

The V and J genes are TRBV10-1 and TRBJ2-1; D gene uncertain. V was pared by 7 bases and J by 8 bases, with 6 bases between. The CDR3 has 10 amino acids. Germline lookup yields CDR1 WNHNN and CDR2 SYGVQD (reference sequence). The CDR3 spells CASIPHEQFF. The CDR3 DNA is TGCGCCAGCATCCCCCATGAGCAGTTCTTC.

The J gene is TRBJ1-1, the V gene TRBV4-2; no definite D call. Per germline, CDR1 LGHNA and CDR2 YNFKEQ. CDR3 length: 15 amino acids. V was trimmed by 5 bases and J by 1 base, leaving 14 bases between them. The CDR3 sequence is CASSATVTGNTEAFF. The CDR3 DNA reads as TGTGCCAGCAGCGCGACCGTGACGGGGAACACTGAAGCTTTCTTT.

This rearrangement joins TRBV6-5 to TRBJ2-7; 7 positions match TRBD1. V gave up 7 bases and J gave up 0 bases; unmatched junction bases: 9. CDR1 is MNHEY, CDR2 SVGAGI, per germline. CDR3 length: 15 amino acids. The CDR3 loop reads CASNKRTGPSYEQYF. The DNA of the CDR3 is TGTGCCAGCAATAAAAGGACAGGACCCTCCTACGAGCAGTACTTC.

The V and J genes are TRBV4-3 and TRBJ1-4; D is unclear. CDR1 and CDR2 from the germline V gene are LGHNA and YSLEER. The CDR3 extends over 17 amino acids. Trimming stripped 3 bases from V and 3 bases from J, with 17 bases between. The CDR3 DNA reads TGCGCCAGCAGCCAGATGGGCGGGATACGGGCTAATGAAAAACTGTTTTTT. Its translation is CASSQMGGIRANEKLFF.

This chain connects TRBV7-2 to TRBJ1-5; D unresolved. Germline loops: CDR1 SGHTA, CDR2 FQGNSA. The CDR3 covers 18 residues. Trimming removed 1 base at V and 4 bases at J, with 20 bases between. The DNA of the CDR3 is TGTGCCAGCAGCTTAGTCGGCTCTGGAGGAATAAGGAATCAGCCCCAGCATTTT. This codes for CASSLVGSGGIRNQPQHF.

The chain uses TRBV6-6 and TRBJ1-5; D might be TRBD1 (6 bases). V lost 6 bases to trimming and J lost 7 bases, with 16 bases between them. The CDR3 has 14 residues. CDR1 MNHNY and CDR2 SVGAGI come from the germline V gene (reference sequence). The CDR3 DNA reads as TGTGCCAGCAGCCCCGGGGGGCTCGGGCAGCCCCAGCATTTT. It encodes CASSPGGLGQPQHF.

The chain carries TRBV5-4 and TRBJ2-5, with D perhaps matching TRBD2 (7 bases). CDR3 length: 15 amino acids. The germline V gene encodes CDR1 SGHNT and CDR2 YYREEE (reference sequence). Trimming left V 4 bases short and J 5 bases short, with 18 bases between. CDR3 in amino acids: CASSRGGGDLETQYF. The CDR3, as DNA: TGTGCCAGCAGCCGTGGAGGGGGGGATTTGGAGACCCAGTACTTC.

The chain carries TRBV10-3 and TRBJ2-7, with 8 bases matching TRBD1. Germline CDR1 and CDR2: ENHRY and SYGVKD. CDR3 length: 14 amino acids. V shed 6 bases and J 1 base; nucleotides not matched to a gene: 5. CDR3 bases: TGTGCCATCAGGACAGGGGAAGGGTCCTACGAGCAGTACTTC. The encoded protein is CAIRTGEGSYEQYF.

The V call is TRBV9, the J call TRBJ1-5, with D unclear. From germline, CDR1 is SGDLS and CDR2 YYNGEE. The CDR3 has 13 amino acids. Trimming took off 4 bases at V and 5 bases at J, with 10 bases between the two ends. The chain's CDR3 is CASSLHVHQPQHF. CDR3 nucleotides: TGTGCCAGCAGCCTCCACGTCCATCAGCCCCAGCATTTT.

This chain uses TRBV24-1 with TRBJ1-2, with TRBD1 identical over 8 bases. This CDR3 contains 15 residues. V lost 4 bases to trimming and J lost 7 bases; unmatched junction nucleotides: 10. From germline, CDR1 is KGHDR and CDR2 SFDVKD. The CDR3, as DNA: TGTGCCACCAGTGAACCCACAGGGGGTGGTGGTGGCTACACCTTC. It is translated as CATSEPTGGGGGYTF.

This chain links TRBV28 with TRBJ2-1; weak D call: TRBD2 (6 bases). CDR3 length equals 14 residues. The V and J ends lost 4 bases and 7 bases respectively, with 14 bases between them. Per the germline V gene, CDR1 is MDHEN and CDR2 is SYDVKM. DNA for the CDR3: TGTGCCAGCAGTTATAGCGGAAAAGGGAATGAGCAGTTCTTC. Translating it yields CASSYSGKGNEQFF.

This chain uses TRBV11-3 with TRBJ2-3; D possibly corresponds to TRBD2 (6 bases). Germline loops: CDR1 SGHNT, CDR2 YENEEA. CDR3 size: 15 residues. Trimming shortened V by 1 base and J by 1 base, and 9 bases separated the two germline ends. The CDR3 DNA reads TGTGCCAGCAGCTTAGCGTCGGGGGGCACAGATACGCAGTATTTT. Its protein is CASSLASGGTDTQYF.

The genes are TRBV5-8 and TRBJ2-2, with 7 nucleotides matching TRBD2. Germline V lookup: CDR1 SGHTS, CDR2 YDEGEE. The CDR3 contains 16 residues. Unmatched junction bases numbered 10, after V lost 4 bases and J lost 4 bases. As DNA, the CDR3 is TGTGCCAGCAGCCCCCGGGGGAGGGGTCCCACCGGGGAGCTGTTTTTT. Translating gives CASSPRGRGPTGELFF.

V is TRBV7-2 and J is TRBJ1-4; D not certain. The CDR3 is 15 residues long. V was clipped by 5 bases and J by 0 bases, with 10 bases between them. The germline gives CDR1 SGHTA, CDR2 FQGNSA. The CDR3 spells CASSPKGTTNEKLFF. In nucleotides, the CDR3 is TGTGCCAGCAGCCCGAAAGGGACAACTAATGAAAAACTGTTTTTT.

The CDR3 here is CASSMGTAWGNEQFF. The CDR3 nucleotides are TGTGCCAGTAGTATGGGGACAGCATGGGGCAATGAGCAGTTCTTC. The chain carries TRBV19 and TRBJ2-1; 7 bases are shared with TRBD1. The V gene's germline CDR1 is LNHDA and CDR2 SQIVND (reference sequence). The CDR3 loop spans 15 amino acids. V lost 3 bases, J lost 6 bases, and 8 bases stayed unmatched.

This sequence joins TRBV15 and TRBJ1-1, with unresolved D. Between the trimmed V and J ends, which lost 0 bases and 8 bases, there was a span of 16 bases. The CDR3 runs 15 residues. Germline V gives CDR1 LNHNV, CDR2 YYDKDF (reference sequence). The CDR3 is CATSRDRVERREAFF. CDR3 nucleotide sequence: TGTGCCACCAGCAGAGATAGGGTAGAGCGTCGGGAAGCTTTCTTT.